This record covers a single T cell receptor beta chain. Investigators reverse transcribed all isolated RNA, so they sequenced expressed TCRB transcripts. Some clones are missing from TCRdb's copy, which holds only in-frame ones; the method was immunoSEQ multiplex PCR. The sample consists of roughly 400,000 clones, more than 13% of them appearing once. Germline assignment: CDR1 SQVTM and CDR2 ANQGSEA. The CDR3 sequence is 13 residues long. J gave up 3 bases and V 4 bases, and 4 bases lay outside the gene matches. The source of the sample is a study of beta chain features in type 1 diabetes. Based on CD45RO/CCR7/CD25/CD127/CD95/CD27, CD4+ regulatory, stem cell-like memory, naive and central memory cells were sorted.

The chain employs TRBV29-1 and TRBJ2-7, with 9 bases that match TRBD1. Sequencing used naive CD4+ T cells from blood. This TCR was recovered from a woman in her late teens or twenties in good health. DNA of the CDR3: TGCAGCGTTGGGACAGGGGCACACTACGAGCAGTACTTC. Translating it yields CSVGTGAHYEQYF.